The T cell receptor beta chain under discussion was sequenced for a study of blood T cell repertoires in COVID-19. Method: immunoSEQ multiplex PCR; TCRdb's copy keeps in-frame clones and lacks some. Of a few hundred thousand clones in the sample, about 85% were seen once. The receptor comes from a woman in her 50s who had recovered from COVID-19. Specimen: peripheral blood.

CDR3 protein: CASSLNGGGRTEAFF. CDR3 sequence (DNA): TGTGCCAGCAGCTTGAATGGGGGAGGACGCACTGAAGCTTTCTTT. The chain links TRBV5-4 to TRBJ1-1; a possible D gene is TRBD1 (5 bases). The CDR3 totals 15 residues. V lost 1 base and J 4 bases, leaving 14 bases between the germline ends. Germline V lookup: CDR1 SGHNT, CDR2 YYREEE (reference sequence).